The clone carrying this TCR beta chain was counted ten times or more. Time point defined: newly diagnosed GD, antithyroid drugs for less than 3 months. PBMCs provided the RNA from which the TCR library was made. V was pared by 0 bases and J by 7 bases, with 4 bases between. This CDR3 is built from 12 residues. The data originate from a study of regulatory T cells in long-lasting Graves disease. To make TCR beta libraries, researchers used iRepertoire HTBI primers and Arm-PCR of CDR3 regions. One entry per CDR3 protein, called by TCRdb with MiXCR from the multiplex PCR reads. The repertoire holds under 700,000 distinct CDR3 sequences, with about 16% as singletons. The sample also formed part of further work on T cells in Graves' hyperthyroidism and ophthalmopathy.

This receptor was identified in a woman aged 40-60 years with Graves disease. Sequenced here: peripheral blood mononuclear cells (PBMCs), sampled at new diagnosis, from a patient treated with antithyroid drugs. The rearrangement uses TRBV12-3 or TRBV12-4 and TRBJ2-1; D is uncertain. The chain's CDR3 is CASSLAQNEQFF. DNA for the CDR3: TGTGCCAGCAGTTTAGCCCAAAATGAGCAGTTCTTC.